A single sample is the source of the 20 T cell receptor beta chains below, sequenced in a study of T-cell reconstitution after alpha-beta-depleted transplantation in children. As it was prepared, the TCRbeta library received unique molecular identifiers. TCRdb re-called the PCR reads with MiXCR, one entry per CDR3 protein. The sample lists 45,000 or so distinct CDR3 sequences; around 56% were seen once. Sequences were derived from peripheral blood, sampled before TCRalphabeta/CD19-depleted stem cell transplant. These receptors came from a boy in the first two years of life with SCID, due to receive a stem cell transplant.

The chain joins TRBV20-1 to TRBJ2-3; 12 nucleotides align to TRBD1. The CDR3 runs to 16 residues. V trimming: 4 bases; J trimming: 0 bases; junction bases outside the gene matches: 5. The V gene's germline CDR1 is DFQATT and CDR2 SNEGSKA (reference sequence). The CDR3 coding sequence is TGCAGTGCTACTGGGACAGGGGGCTATAGCACAGATACGCAGTATTTT. Protein sequence: CSATGTGGYSTDTQYF.

The V gene is TRBV5-1, the J gene TRBJ2-5; 14 bases map to TRBD2. V was pared by 3 bases and J by 0 bases, with 4 bases of the junction left unmatched. Germline V gene lookup returns CDR1 SGHRS and CDR2 YFSETQ. The CDR3 totals 17 residues. The CDR3 region has the DNA TGCGCCAGCAGCTCAGGACTAGCGGGGGGCTACCAAGAGACCCAGTACTTC. Translation gives CASSSGLAGGYQETQYF.

This clonotype was counted many times. The rearrangement links TRBV6-1 to TRBJ1-5, with TRBD1 matching 7 bases. V was clipped by 3 bases and J by 6 bases; unmatched bases: 11. Germline CDR1 and CDR2: MNHNS and SASEGT. This CDR3 spans 16 amino acids. CDR3 protein: CASSDRGRGVAQPQHF. CDR3 DNA: TGTGCCAGCAGTGATAGGGGGCGCGGAGTGGCTCAGCCCCAGCATTTT.

This chain uses TRBV5-1 with TRBJ1-2; possibly TRBD1 for D (5 bases). Germline values: CDR1 SGHRS, CDR2 YFSETQ. The CDR3 is 16 amino acids. With 0 bases removed from V and 4 bases from J, the gap between germline ends came to 16 bases. In DNA, the CDR3 is TGCGCCAGCAGCTTGGATAGTTGGCGGGACCCCTATGGCTACACCTTC. As protein: CASSLDSWRDPYGYTF.

The chain is built from TRBV7-2 and TRBJ1-2; a possible D gene is TRBD1 (5 bases). Germline V CDR1 and CDR2: SGHTA, FQGNSA. The germline V and J ends were trimmed by 1 base and 4 bases, with 10 bases remaining between them. The CDR3 sequence is 14 residues long. The CDR3 region has the DNA TGTGCCAGCAGCTTAGACAGGCTCGGCTATGGCTACACCTTC. It is translated as CASSLDRLGYGYTF.

This chain links TRBV5-8 with TRBJ2-7; TRBD1 is a possible D gene (5 bases). Germline CDR1 SGHTS, CDR2 YDEGEE. This CDR3 has 14 residues. Trimming removed 1 base from V and 2 bases from J, with 10 bases in between. The CDR3 region has the DNA TGTGCCAGCAGCTTGAGGGGAATCGCCTACGAGCAGTACTTC. Its translation: CASSLRGIAYEQYF. Together with reference TRBV5-8 and TRBJ2-7, the CDR3 gives the full variable domain: EAGVTQSPTHLIKTRGQQATLRCSPISGHTSVYWYQQALGLGLQFLLWYDEGEERNRGNFPPRFSGRQFPNYSSELNVNALELEDSALYLCASSLRGIAYEQYFGPGTRLTVT.

Comments on this clonotype: At one end, the junction sequence differs from germline, possibly due to a read error. This sequence joins TRBV5-6 and TRBJ1-6; D remains unclear. There are 9 residues in the CDR3. The germline CDR1 and CDR2 sequences are SGHDT and YYEEEE. The CDR3 DNA sequence: TGTGCCAGCAGCTTGGGACCGTCGTTT. Translating it yields CASSLGPSF. Based on the CDR3 plus reference TRBV5-6 and TRBJ1-6, the full variable domain is DAGVTQSPTHLIKTRGQQVTLRCSPKSGHDTVSWYQQALGQGPQFIFQYYEEEERQRGNFPDRFSGHQFPNYSSELNVNALLLGDSALYLCASSLGPSFGNGTRLTVT.

This clonotype was seen just once. The chain carries TRBV4-2 and TRBJ2-3, with D tentatively TRBD2 (5 bases). CDR3 size: 16 residues. The germline V and J ends were trimmed by 1 base and 4 bases, with 15 bases remaining between them. Germline V gene sequence: CDR1 LGHNA, CDR2 YNFKEQ. The CDR3 DNA reads as TGTGCCAGCAGCCAAGGAGACGAGGGCGGCGCAGATACGCAGTATTTT. This translates into CASSQGDEGGADTQYF.

This chain connects TRBV5-5 to TRBJ1-2; unclear D gene. Per the germline V gene, CDR1 is SGHKS and CDR2 is YYEKEE (reference sequence). The V end was cut by 4 bases, the J end by 3 bases, with 16 bases between. The CDR3 has 15 amino acids. The DNA for the CDR3 is TGTGCCAGCAGCCCGGGATTCGGGTTAGACTATGGCTACACCTTC. It specifies CASSPGFGLDYGYTF.

The rearrangement links TRBV4-2 to TRBJ2-7; no definite D call. CDR3 length equals 11 residues. Germline CDR1 is LGHNA and CDR2 is YNFKEQ. V shed 4 bases and J shed 3 bases, with 4 bases lying between them. The DNA for the CDR3 is TGTGCCAGCAGCCGGGTCTACGAGCAGTACTTC. Translation gives CASSRVYEQYF.

This chain uses TRBV5-1 with TRBJ1-6; 7 bases map to TRBD1. The V gene end was trimmed by 4 bases and the J gene end by 9 bases; junction bases not matched to a gene: 13. CDR1 is SGHRS and CDR2 is YFSETQ in the germline V gene. This CDR3 is 16 amino acids long. As DNA, the CDR3 is TGCGCCAGCAGCGGAGCTTATCCCGGGACAGTTTCACCCCTCCACTTT. This gives the protein CASSGAYPGTVSPLHF. The whole variable domain, filled in from reference TRBV5-1 and TRBJ1-6, reads KAGVTQTPRYLIKTRGQQVTLSCSPISGHRSVSWYQQTPGQGLQFLFEYFSETQRNKGNFPGRFSGRQFSNSRSEMNVSTLELGDSALYLCASSGAYPGTVSPLHFGNGTRLTVT.

This chain uses TRBV4-3 with TRBJ1-1, with D possibly matching TRBD1 (5 bases). The CDR3 runs 15 residues. CDR1 and CDR2 from the germline V gene are LGHNA and YSLEER. Trimming removed 3 bases at V and 0 bases at J, with 11 bases between. The CDR3 loop reads CASSQETAMNTEAFF. CDR3 coding DNA: TGCGCCAGCAGCCAGGAGACAGCCATGAACACTGAAGCTTTCTTT.

The genes are TRBV12-3 or TRBV12-4 and TRBJ2-1; 8 nucleotides match TRBD2. Trimming took 8 bases from V and 6 from J; bases not matched to a gene: 6. The CDR3 is 13 amino acids. The CDR3 sequence: CASGVAGFNEQFF. In DNA form, the CDR3 reads TGTGCCAGCGGCGTAGCGGGATTCAATGAGCAGTTCTTC.

The genes are TRBV4-3 and TRBJ2-3; either TRBD1 or TRBD2 may fit D (5 bases each). CDR1 is LGHNA and CDR2 is YSLEER in the germline V gene. The CDR3 spans 17 residues. V lost 2 bases and J lost 2, with 17 bases in between. The CDR3 is CASSQNGALTVTDTQYF. The DNA for the CDR3 is TGCGCCAGCAGCCAAAACGGGGCTCTCACCGTCACAGATACGCAGTATTTT.

The rearrangement joins TRBV7-3 to TRBJ2-3; D gene unclear. CDR1 SGHTA and CDR2 FQGTGA come from the germline V gene. V lost 3 bases and J 1 base, leaving 11 bases between the germline ends. The CDR3 contains 15 residues. CDR3 nucleotides: TGTGCCAGCAGCTTCTCACCCATGGGCACAGATACGCAGTATTTT. Translation gives CASSFSPMGTDTQYF.

The rearrangement joins TRBV12-3 or TRBV12-4 to TRBJ2-5; D perhaps matches TRBD1 (6 bases). The CDR3 has 14 residues. The V end lost 3 bases, the J end lost 1 base, and 9 bases lay between the germline ends. The CDR3 loop is CASSFRGSQETQYF. The CDR3 DNA reads as TGTGCCAGCAGTTTTAGGGGGAGCCAAGAGACCCAGTACTTC.

The CDR3 sequence is CASSLGATYEQYF. CDR3 DNA: TGTGCCAGCAGTTTAGGGGCCACCTACGAGCAGTACTTC. The chain combines TRBV12-3 or TRBV12-4 with TRBJ2-7; D is ambiguous. V was shortened by 1 base and J by 2 bases, with 6 bases between the two germline ends. CDR3 length: 13 residues.

The chain links TRBV27 to TRBJ1-2; TRBD1 matches 8 bases. This CDR3 has 15 residues. CDR1 is MNHEY, CDR2 SMNVEV, per germline (reference sequence). Unmatched junction bases numbered 9, after V lost 5 bases and J lost 4 bases. DNA for the CDR3: TGTGCCAGCAGTCCCCAGGACAGGGTGAGCTATGGCTACACCTTC. This sequence encodes CASSPQDRVSYGYTF.

This clonotype has more than one count but fewer than ten. V is TRBV4-3 and J is TRBJ2-6; no definite D call. CDR1 and CDR2 from the germline V gene are LGHNA and YSLEER. The germline V and J ends were trimmed by 0 bases and 1 base, with 10 bases remaining between them. The CDR3 sequence is 17 residues long. The CDR3 is CASSQDGDQSGANVLTF. As DNA, the CDR3 is TGCGCCAGCAGCCAAGATGGCGATCAGTCTGGGGCCAACGTCCTGACTTTC.

The chain carries TRBV5-1 and TRBJ1-6; D perhaps matches TRBD1 (5 bases). This CDR3 spans 16 amino acids. The V gene lost 0 bases and the J gene lost 7 bases, with 14 bases spanning the gap. Germline CDR1 and CDR2: SGHRS and YFSETQ. The CDR3 is CASSLGAGTANSPLHF. CDR3 DNA sequence: TGCGCCAGCAGCTTGGGGGCCGGGACGGCAAATTCACCCCTCCACTTT.